This T cell receptor (beta chain) was captured by sequencing in a study of blood T cell repertoires in COVID-19. Looked up from germline, CDR1 is KGHDR and CDR2 is SFDVKD. This CDR3 is built from 11 residues. V dropped 1 base and J dropped 7 bases, with 3 bases sitting between them. Comment on this clone: Other DNA variants within this sample encode the same CDR3.

Data came from immunoSEQ multiplex PCR; TCRdb stores just in-frame clones and leaves some out. The sample lists hundreds of thousands of clones; 88% were seen once. The sequence derives from a woman in her sixties or seventies with COVID-19, enrolled during active disease. V and J are TRBV24-1 and TRBJ1-2; D ambiguous. Sample: peripheral blood. CDR3 in amino acids: CATSDFSGYTF. In DNA, the CDR3 is TGTGCCACCAGTGATTTCAGTGGCTACACCTTC.